This is a list of T cell receptor beta chains from one sample in a study of blood T cell repertoires in COVID-19. The assay was immunoSEQ multiplex PCR, and TCRdb's table has in-frame clones only and misses some. The sample lists about 260,000 clones; about nine tenths were seen once. The sequenced sample was peripheral blood. The receptor set was obtained from a woman aged 35 to 49 who had recovered from COVID-19. Both conserved end residues are part of each CDR3. D genes are given only for firm matches. Clone size, where shown, is once, few, many, or a class for clones that have expanded.

cdr3_aa cdr3_nt j_call v_call clone_size d_call
CASSLQGAYEQYF TGTGCCAGCTCCCTTCAGGGTGCGTACGAGCAGTACTTC TRBJ2-7 TRBV18 . .
CASSIDLYMGQDSSGANVLTF TGTGCCAGTAGTATAGATCTATATATGGGACAGGACAGCTCTGGGGCCAACGTCCTGACTTTC TRBJ2-6 TRBV19 once TRBD1
CASSVGTAYEQYF TGTGCCAGCAGCGTTGGGACAGCATACGAGCAGTACTTC TRBJ2-7 TRBV9 . TRBD1
CASSFLQQAQGAGDTQYF TGCGCCAGCAGCTTCCTCCAGCAGGCACAGGGGGCTGGAGATACGCAGTATTTT TRBJ2-3 TRBV5-1 . TRBD1
CASGSGGAKLYEQYF TGTGCCAGCGGATCCGGGGGGGCCAAACTCTACGAGCAGTACTTC TRBJ2-7 TRBV6-5 . TRBD2
CASSEDRVVDTGELFF TGTGCCAGCAGTGAAGACAGGGTTGTTGACACCGGGGAGCTGTTTTTT TRBJ2-2 TRBV2 . .
CASSSRGGATTGELFF TGTGCCAGCAGTTCCCGCGGGGGGGCCACCACCGGGGAGCTGTTTTTT TRBJ2-2 TRBV6-5 . TRBD2
CASSPLDSVNYGYTF TGTGCCAGCTCACCACTTGACAGCGTTAACTATGGCTACACCTTC TRBJ1-2 TRBV18 . .
CASGGTSTDTQYF TGTGCCAGTGGCGGTACTAGCACAGATACGCAGTATTTT TRBJ2-3 TRBV19 . .
CASGRGLDTNYGYTF TGTGCCAGCGGCAGGGGGCTCGACACGAACTATGGCTACACCTTC TRBJ1-2 TRBV9 . TRBD1
CASSLDRSWNYEQYF TGTGCCAGCAGCCTAGACAGGTCTTGGAACTACGAGCAGTACTTC TRBJ2-7 TRBV7-9 . .
CASSLSGTGDRSNQPQHF TGTGCCAGCAGTTTATCGGGGACAGGGGATCGTAGCAATCAGCCCCAGCATTTT TRBJ1-5 TRBV27 . TRBD1
CASSPRREGGEQFF TGTGCCAGCAGCCCCAGAAGGGAGGGGGGGGAGCAGTTCTTC TRBJ2-1 TRBV7-2 . .
CASSLGDRSYQPQHF TGTGCCAGCAGCTTGGGGGACAGGAGCTATCAGCCCCAGCATTTT TRBJ1-5 TRBV5-5 . TRBD1
CASSVAAGGSYTF TGTGCCAGCAGCGTAGCCGCGGGTGGGAGCTACACCTTC TRBJ1-2 TRBV9 . .
CASSPGGPVETQYF TGTGCCAGCAGCCCGGGGGGCCCGGTGGAGACCCAGTACTTC TRBJ2-5 TRBV9 . .
CASSQDLYGGPNTGELFF TGCGCCAGCAGCCAAGATCTCTACGGGGGGCCTAACACCGGGGAGCTGTTTTTT TRBJ2-2 TRBV4-3 . .
CASSGRGAEGYTF TGTGCCAGCAGCGGTCGGGGGGCGGAAGGCTACACCTTC TRBJ1-2 TRBV2 . .
CASSLAAVLNYGYTF TGTGCCAGCAGCTTGGCCGCGGTCTTAAACTATGGCTACACCTTC TRBJ1-2 TRBV5-5 . .
CASGGVVYNSPLHF TGTGCCAGCGGGGGCGTCGTTTATAATTCACCCCTCCACTTT TRBJ1-6 TRBV7-2 . .
CSASEGAGNTIYF TGCAGTGCTAGTGAAGGGGCTGGAAACACCATATATTTT TRBJ1-3 TRBV20-1 . .
CASLPPQGDRGYTF TGTGCCAGCCTTCCCCCGCAGGGGGATCGTGGCTACACCTTC TRBJ1-2 TRBV6-5 few TRBD1
CASSYSSGGDNEQFF TGTGCCAGCAGTTACTCTAGCGGGGGGGACAATGAGCAGTTCTTC TRBJ2-1 TRBV6-2/TRBV6-3 few TRBD2
CASSFTGAGTEAFF TGTGCCAGCAGCTTCACAGGGGCTGGCACTGAAGCTTTCTTT TRBJ1-1 TRBV7-3 once TRBD1
CAGKKKGVDGYTF TGTGCCGGCAAAAAAAAGGGGGTGGATGGCTACACCTTC TRBJ1-2 TRBV30 once .
CASSPNRGDTQYF TGTGCCAGCAGCCCGAACAGGGGAGATACGCAGTATTTT TRBJ2-3 TRBV11-3 . TRBD1
CASSLYRELETQYF TGTGCCAGCAGTTTATATCGGGAGCTGGAGACCCAGTACTTC TRBJ2-5 TRBV27 . .
CASSLADSGGAGELFF TGTGCCAGCAGCTTGGCGGATAGCGGGGGGGCCGGGGAGCTGTTTTTT TRBJ2-2 TRBV5-6 few TRBD2
CASSLGQINNYGYTF TGTGCCAGCAGCCTGGGACAGATAAATAACTATGGCTACACCTTC TRBJ1-2 TRBV6-5 . TRBD1
CASSIVWTGETQYF TGTGCCAGTAGTATAGTGTGGACAGGGGAGACCCAGTACTTC TRBJ2-5 TRBV19 . TRBD1
CASSEIWGQSDTQYF TGCGCCAGCAGTGAGATCTGGGGGCAGTCAGATACGCAGTATTTT TRBJ2-3 TRBV10-2 . .
CASGGASPYEQYF TGTGCCAGCGGAGGAGCGTCCCCCTACGAGCAGTACTTC TRBJ2-7 TRBV9 . .
CASNHPGQGSNEKLFF TGTGCCAGTAATCACCCGGGACAGGGTTCTAATGAAAAACTGTTTTTT TRBJ1-4 TRBV19 . TRBD1
CASSLVGRADQPQHF TGTGCCAGCAGCTTAGTCGGCAGGGCCGATCAGCCCCAGCATTTT TRBJ1-5 TRBV7-2 . .
CASRRGTSGADTQYF TGTGCCAGCAGGAGAGGGACTAGTGGGGCAGATACGCAGTATTTT TRBJ2-3 TRBV2 . TRBD2
CASSARPEPYGYTF TGTGCCAGCAGCGCCCGGCCGGAGCCTTATGGCTACACCTTC TRBJ1-2 TRBV9 . .
CASSRTVGGGLATEQFF TGCGCCAGCAGCCGAACGGTGGGCGGGGGGCTGGCAACTGAGCAGTTCTTC TRBJ2-1 TRBV5-1 . TRBD2
CASSYVRGGADTQYF TGTGCCAGCAGTTACGTACGGGGGGGGGCAGATACGCAGTATTTT TRBJ2-3 TRBV6-5 few TRBD2
CASSYVSGGTEAFF TGTGCCAGCAGTTATGTGTCAGGGGGCACTGAAGCTTTCTTT TRBJ1-1 TRBV6-2/TRBV6-3 . TRBD1
CASSVLAGGYTDTQYF TGTGCCAGCAGCGTCCTAGCGGGGGGGTACACAGATACGCAGTATTTT TRBJ2-3 TRBV9 . TRBD2
CASSIGVASPLHF TGTGCCAGTAGTATTGGTGTAGCTTCACCCCTCCACTTT TRBJ1-6 TRBV19 few .
CASRLQDPYEQYF TGTGCCAGCAGGTTACAGGACCCCTACGAGCAGTACTTC TRBJ2-7 TRBV6-5 . .
CASSRRTGDEKLFF TGTGCCAGCTCCCGGCGGACAGGGGATGAAAAACTGTTTTTT TRBJ1-4 TRBV19 . TRBD1
CASSYVGQLADTQYF TGTGCCAGCAGTTACGTGGGACAGTTGGCAGATACGCAGTATTTT TRBJ2-3 TRBV6-5 . TRBD1
CASSEGPGQDLTDTQYF TGCGCCAGCAGTGAAGGTCCGGGACAGGACCTTACAGATACGCAGTATTTT TRBJ2-3 TRBV10-1 . TRBD1
CASRASGTGELFF TGTGCCAGCAGGGCTAGTGGTACCGGGGAGCTGTTTTTT TRBJ2-2 TRBV3-1/TRBV3-2 . .
CASSLETGEETQYF TGCGCCAGCAGCTTGGAAACCGGGGAGGAGACCCAGTACTTC TRBJ2-5 TRBV5-1 . .
CASSRTGFVYGYTF TGTGCCAGCAGCCGGACAGGTTTCGTCTATGGCTACACCTTC TRBJ1-2 TRBV2 . TRBD1
CASSYARGTEAFF TGTGCCAGCAGTTACGCCCGGGGCACTGAAGCTTTCTTT TRBJ1-1 TRBV6-5 . .
CASSPRTGGNYGYTF TGCGCCAGCAGCCCCCGGACAGGGGGTAACTATGGCTACACCTTC TRBJ1-2 TRBV5-1 . TRBD1
CASSGLMNTEAFF TGTGCCAGCAGTGGACTGATGAACACTGAAGCTTTCTTT TRBJ1-1 TRBV5-6 . .
CASSVGEYSPLHF TGTGCCAGCAGCGTAGGGGAGTATTCACCCCTCCACTTT TRBJ1-6 TRBV9 . .
CASSPFGGETQYF TGCGCCAGCAGCCCCTTCGGTGGAGAGACCCAGTACTTC TRBJ2-5 TRBV5-1 . .
CASSLKGDGAEAFF TGCGCCAGCAGCTTGAAAGGGGATGGGGCTGAAGCTTTCTTT TRBJ1-1 TRBV5-1 once .
CSVGRMDEQFF TGCAGCGTTGGGAGGATGGATGAGCAGTTCTTC TRBJ2-1 TRBV29-1 few .
CASTPAVGGSGELFF TGCGCCAGCACCCCGGCGGTGGGGGGTAGCGGGGAGCTGTTTTTT TRBJ2-2 TRBV5-1 . .